What follows are 11 T cell receptor beta chains derived from one specimen sequenced in a study of T-cell memory formation after mild COVID-19. One entry per CDR3 protein results from TCRdb running MiXCR on the 5' RACE reads. The sample consists of some 250,000 distinct CDR3 sequences, roughly 18% of them appearing once. Source material: PBMCs or a T cell subset sorted from them (not recorded which). These receptors came from a man aged 18 to 35 who had mild COVID-19 (a few samples of this study predate the infection). Cell type and time point are not known.

The V and J genes are TRBV20-1 and TRBJ2-7, with 12 bases identical to TRBD2. With 0 bases clipped from V and 0 bases from J, the junction kept 3 bases outside the gene matches. The CDR3 has 16 residues. Germline CDR1 DFQATT, CDR2 SNEGSKA (reference sequence). In nucleotides, the CDR3 is TGCAGTGCTAGAGATGCGACTAGCGGGGGCTCCTACGAGCAGTACTTC. Encoded protein: CSARDATSGGSYEQYF.

This clonotype occurred a few times. DNA of the CDR3: TGTGCCAGCAGTGGGCGGGGACAGCCCACAGATACGCAGTATTTT. Amino acid sequence: CASSGRGQPTDTQYF. The chain links TRBV6-2 or TRBV6-3 to TRBJ2-3; tentative D call: TRBD1 (7 bases). Trimming shortened V by 5 bases and J by 2 bases, and 14 bases separated the two germline ends. CDR1 MNHEY and CDR2 SVGEGT come from the germline V gene. CDR3 length: 15 amino acids.

V is TRBV9 and J is TRBJ2-7; D possibly uses TRBD1 or TRBD2 (5 bases each). Per the germline V gene, CDR1 is SGDLS and CDR2 is YYNGEE. The CDR3 contains 15 residues. Trimming took off 4 bases at V and 3 bases at J, with 17 bases between the two ends. The CDR3 reads CASSPGPTKDYEQYF. CDR3 nucleotides: TGTGCCAGCAGCCCGGGACCCACGAAGGACTACGAGCAGTACTTC.

This clonotype was found a few times. The rearrangement uses TRBV5-1 and TRBJ2-1; 10 positions match TRBD2. The junction had 8 bases not matched to a gene; V was cut back by 2 bases and J by 9 bases. Germline values: CDR1 SGHRS, CDR2 YFSETQ. The CDR3 extends over 15 amino acids. CDR3: CASSLSGGAGGEQFF. The CDR3 coding sequence is TGCGCCAGCAGCTTAAGCGGGGGGGCCGGTGGTGAGCAGTTCTTC.

This chain joins TRBV10-1 and TRBJ1-1; D call uncertain. The CDR3 runs to 14 residues. Germline V lookup: CDR1 WNHNN, CDR2 SYGVQD (reference sequence). Trimming stripped 1 base from V and 4 bases from J, with 10 bases between. CDR3 protein: CASSEFGRGTEAFF. The CDR3 DNA is TGCGCCAGCAGTGAGTTTGGACGGGGCACTGAAGCTTTCTTT.

The genes are TRBV9 and TRBJ2-7; 7 nucleotides agree with TRBD1. The V segment lost 0 bases and the J segment 4 bases; nucleotides outside the gene matches: 7. Germline V gives CDR1 SGDLS, CDR2 YYNGEE. CDR3 size: 15 residues. CDR3 in amino acids: CASSVAGTAAYEQYF. As DNA, the CDR3 is TGTGCCAGCAGCGTAGCCGGGACAGCGGCGTACGAGCAGTACTTC. Full variable domain (outside the CDR3, taken from reference TRBV9 and TRBJ2-7): DSGVTQTPKHLITATGQRVTLRCSPRSGDLSVYWYQQSLDQGLQFLIQYYNGEERAKGNILERFSAQQFPDLHSELNLSSLELGDSALYFCASSVAGTAAYEQYFGPGTRLTVT.

This clonotype was picked up many times. The chain has TRBV7-2 and TRBJ2-7, with no clear D. This CDR3 region has 14 residues. V was clipped by 1 base and J by 7 bases, with 14 bases between them. Per the germline V gene, CDR1 is SGHTA and CDR2 is FQGNSA. In DNA, the CDR3 is TGTGCCAGCAGCTTAGGGGCAGGTCCTTGGGAGCAGTACGTC. It encodes CASSLGAGPWEQYV.

This clonotype was seen at least ten times. The chain joins TRBV25-1 to TRBJ1-1; possible D gene TRBD1, 6 bases. The V gene's germline CDR1 is MGHDK and CDR2 SYGVNS. With 1 base removed from V and 10 bases from J, the gap between germline ends came to 22 bases. This CDR3 has 16 amino acids. CDR3 sequence: CASSESGSGDSTGAFF. CDR3 DNA sequence: TGTGCCAGCAGTGAATCAGGGTCAGGGGACTCAACGGGAGCTTTCTTT.

This clonotype was seen a handful of times. The rearrangement uses TRBV7-8 and TRBJ1-1; 7 nucleotides line up with TRBD1. Germline loops: CDR1 SGHVS, CDR2 FQNEAQ. After removal of 5 bases from V and 7 bases from J, the junction contained 7 bases not matched to a gene. The CDR3 contains 13 residues. The CDR3 sequence: CASSLTGWGEAFF. DNA for the CDR3: TGTGCCAGCAGCCTGACAGGGTGGGGTGAAGCTTTCTTT.

The chain has TRBV6-5 and TRBJ1-2, with 7 bases that match TRBD1. Germline V CDR1 and CDR2: MNHEY, SVGAGI. The J segment lost 9 bases and the V segment lost 6 bases, leaving 13 bases of the junction unmatched. The CDR3 sequence is 14 residues long. In nucleotides, the CDR3 is TGTGCCAGCAGGCCCAGGGGGACCTCTTATCGCTACACCTTC. Protein sequence: CASRPRGTSYRYTF.

This clonotype appeared a few times. DNA of the CDR3: TGTGCCAGCAGCTTGGGACACTATAATTCACCCCTCCACTTT. Amino acid sequence: CASSLGHYNSPLHF. The chain couples TRBV7-9 to TRBJ1-6; D is possibly TRBD1 (6 bases). Germline loops: CDR1 SEHNR, CDR2 FQNEAQ (reference sequence). The CDR3 loop spans 14 amino acids. The ends were cut back, 3 bases at V and 3 bases at J, with 6 bases in the middle. Based on the CDR3 plus reference TRBV7-9 and TRBJ1-6, the full variable domain is DTGVSQNPRHKITKRGQNVTFRCDPISEHNRLYWYRQTLGQGPEFLTYFQNEAQLEKSRLLSDRFSAERPKGSFSTLEIQRTEQGDSAMYLCASSLGHYNSPLHFGNGTRLTVT.